This T cell receptor (beta chain) was captured in a study of spatial heterogeneity in lung cancer. Via MiXCR, TCRdb re-called the 5' RACE reads, giving one row per CDR3 protein. The profile covers under 150,000 distinct CDR3 sequences, with 12% appearing a single time and about 15% taken by the ten largest. This clonotype was observed a few times. The CDR3 has 17 amino acids. Germline V gene data show CDR1 as SGHRS and CDR2 as YFSETQ. Between the trimmed V and J ends, which lost 0 bases and 2 bases, there was a span of 18 bases. Regarding time point: blood at routine non-recurrence follow-up after resection. Unsorted whole RNA of tumor, nontumor lung or frozen PBMC was sequenced.

This receptor was taken from a male donor with early-stage non-small cell lung cancer. This specimen consisted of PBMCs, obtained at follow-up. This rearrangement joins TRBV5-1 to TRBJ2-7; TRBD2 is a possible D gene (6 bases). CDR3 protein: CASSLGLGGVFTYEQYF. CDR3 nucleotide sequence: TGCGCCAGCAGCTTGGGGCTCGGGGGAGTATTTACCTACGAGCAGTACTTC.